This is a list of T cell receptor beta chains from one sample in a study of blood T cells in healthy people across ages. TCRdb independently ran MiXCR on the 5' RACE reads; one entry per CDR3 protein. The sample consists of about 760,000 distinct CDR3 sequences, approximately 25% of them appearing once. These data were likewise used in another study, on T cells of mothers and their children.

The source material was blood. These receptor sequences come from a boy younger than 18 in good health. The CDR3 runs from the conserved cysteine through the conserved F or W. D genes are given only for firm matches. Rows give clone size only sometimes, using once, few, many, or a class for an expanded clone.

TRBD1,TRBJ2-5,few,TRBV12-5,TGTGCTAGTGGTTCCCCTTTCGGGACAGTCGAGCGAGAGACCCAGTACTTC,CASGSPFGTVERETQYF
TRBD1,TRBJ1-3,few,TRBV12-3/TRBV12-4,TGTGCCAGCAGGAGGGGGACAGGCTCTGGGAACACCATATATTTT,CASRRGTGSGNTIYF
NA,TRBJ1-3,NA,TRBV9,TGTGCCAGCAGCGTAGGAGGGGGTGTCGGAAACACCATATATTTT,CASSVGGGVGNTIYF
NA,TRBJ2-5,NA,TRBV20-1,TGCAGTGCTAGGGGGGAACAGGGACTGGCCTGGGAGACCCAGTACTTC,CSARGEQGLAWETQYF
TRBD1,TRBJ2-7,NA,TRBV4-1,TGCGCCAGCAGCCACCTCAGGGGGACACCAGAGGACTACGAGCAGTACTTC,CASSHLRGTPEDYEQYF
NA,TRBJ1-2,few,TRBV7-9,TGTGCCAGCAGCTTAATGATGATTCCCTATGGCTACACCTTC,CASSLMMIPYGYTF
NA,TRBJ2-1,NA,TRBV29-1,TGCAGCGTTCCATGGACTGGGGAGCAGTTCTTC,CSVPWTGEQFF
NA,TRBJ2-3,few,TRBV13,TGTGCCAGCAGCTTACTTTCGGGAGCGGCGCAGTATTTT,CASSLLSGAAQYF
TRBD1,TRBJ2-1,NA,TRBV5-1,TGCGCCAGTGGACAGGGCGGACAGTTCTTC,CASGQGGQFF
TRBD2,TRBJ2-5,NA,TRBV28,TGTGCCAGCAGTTTATTAGGATCCAGACTAGCGGGAGTGACCCAGTACTTC,CASSLLGSRLAGVTQYF
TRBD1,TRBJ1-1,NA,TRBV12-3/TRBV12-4,TGTGCCAGCAGTTTCGAGACAGGGGGCACTGAAGCTTTCTTT,CASSFETGGTEAFF
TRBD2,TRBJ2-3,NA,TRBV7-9,TGTGCCAGCAGCCCCAACGGACTAGCGGGGTCCACAGATACGCAGTATTTT,CASSPNGLAGSTDTQYF
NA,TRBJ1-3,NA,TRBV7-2,TGTGCCAGCAGCTTAGTTTTCGGGGAACGAAACACCATATATTTT,CASSLVFGERNTIYF
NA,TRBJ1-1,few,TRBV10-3,TGTGCCATCAGTGAGACAAACTCAGGAAGAGCTTTCTTT,CAISETNSGRAFF
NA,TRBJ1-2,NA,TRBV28,TGTGCCGTCGGACAAGGGCTGTTCTCTGGCTACACCTTC,CAVGQGLFSGYTF
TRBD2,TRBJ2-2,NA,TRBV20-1,TGCAGTGCTAGAGATCTAGCGGGAGATGCCGGGGAGCTGTTTTTT,CSARDLAGDAGELFF
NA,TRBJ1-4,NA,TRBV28,TGTGCCAGCCGCAGAAGGGAAACTAATGAAAAACTGTTTTTT,CASRRRETNEKLFF
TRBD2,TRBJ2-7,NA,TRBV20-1,TGCAGTGCTTATAGCGGGATTCACTACGAGCAGTACTTC,CSAYSGIHYEQYF
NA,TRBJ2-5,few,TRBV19,TGTGCCAGTAACGAGGGGAACCAAGAGACCCAGTACTTC,CASNEGNQETQYF
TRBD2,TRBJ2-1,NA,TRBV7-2,TGTGCCAGCAGCTTAGCCCTTCAGACTAGCGGACACAATGAGCAGTTCTTC,CASSLALQTSGHNEQFF
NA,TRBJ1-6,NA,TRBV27,TGTGCCAGCAGTTTATCGGGGAGTCTCTATAATTCACCCCTCCACTTT,CASSLSGSLYNSPLHF
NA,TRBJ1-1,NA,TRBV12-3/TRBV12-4,TGTGCCAGCACTGAGGACATCCTGGACACTGAAGCTTTCTTT,CASTEDILDTEAFF
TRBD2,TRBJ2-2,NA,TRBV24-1,TGTGCCACCTCACTAGCGTTGAACACCGGGGAGCTGTTTTTT,CATSLALNTGELFF
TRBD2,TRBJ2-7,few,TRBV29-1,TGCAGCGTTGAAGCTCATAGCGGGGAGTCCTACGAGCAGTACTTC,CSVEAHSGESYEQYF
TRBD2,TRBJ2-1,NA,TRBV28,TGTGCCAGCAGTTCGTCGACTAGCGGGCGCGGTGAGCAGTTCTTC,CASSSSTSGRGEQFF
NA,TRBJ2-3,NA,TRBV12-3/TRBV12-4,TGTGCCAGCAGGCGAGACGGAACAGATACGCAGTATTTT,CASRRDGTDTQYF
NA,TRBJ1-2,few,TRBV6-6,TGTGCCAGCAGGTCCGGACAGATCAGTTTTGGCTACACCTTC,CASRSGQISFGYTF
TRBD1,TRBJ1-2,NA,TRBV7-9,TGTGCCAGCAGCTTAGTGCCGACAGGGTATGGCTACACCTTC,CASSLVPTGYGYTF
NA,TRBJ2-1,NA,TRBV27,TGTGCCAGCAGTTCGTATGAGAACAATGAGCAGTTCTTC,CASSSYENNEQFF
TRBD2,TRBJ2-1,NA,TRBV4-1,TGCGCCAGCAGCTTCAGGGAGCGGGGGGGCCGTGACAATGAGCAGTTCTTC,CASSFRERGGRDNEQFF
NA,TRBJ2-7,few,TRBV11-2,TGTGCCAGCAGCTTAGAGAGGATGCCCTCCTACGAGCAGTACTTC,CASSLERMPSYEQYF
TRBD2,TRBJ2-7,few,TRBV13,TGTGCCAGCAGCACATTCGGGACTAGCGGCTCCTACGAGCAGTACTTC,CASSTFGTSGSYEQYF
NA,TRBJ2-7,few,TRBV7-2,TGTGCCAGCAGCTTATTCGGCCAATCCTACGAGCAGTACTTC,CASSLFGQSYEQYF
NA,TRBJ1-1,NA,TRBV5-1,TGCGCCAGCAGCTTGGACAGCGAGAACACTGAAGCTTTCTTT,CASSLDSENTEAFF
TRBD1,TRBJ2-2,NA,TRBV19,TGTGCCAGTGGCCCCCCCGGACAGGACGGGGAGCTGTTTTTT,CASGPPGQDGELFF